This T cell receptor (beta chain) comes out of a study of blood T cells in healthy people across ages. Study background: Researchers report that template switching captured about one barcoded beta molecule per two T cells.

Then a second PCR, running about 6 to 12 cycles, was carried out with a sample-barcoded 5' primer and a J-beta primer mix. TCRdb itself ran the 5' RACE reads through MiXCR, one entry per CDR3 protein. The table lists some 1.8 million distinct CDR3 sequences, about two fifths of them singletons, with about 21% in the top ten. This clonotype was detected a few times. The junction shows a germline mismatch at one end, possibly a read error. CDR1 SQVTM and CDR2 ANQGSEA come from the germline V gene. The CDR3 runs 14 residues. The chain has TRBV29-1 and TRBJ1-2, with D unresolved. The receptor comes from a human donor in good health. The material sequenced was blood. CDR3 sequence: CSVERAEVAGGHTF. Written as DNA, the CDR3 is TGCAGCGTTGAGAGAGCCGAGGTAGCAGGTGGCCACACCTTC.